This T cell receptor beta chain was observed in a study of human T cells and chemical hapten exposure. Study information: Alopecia areata, totalis or universalis affected patients, mainly female.

Broader study findings: There was a positive correlation between PT1 expanded TCR counts and patch test score.

Many counts were recorded for this clonotype. The antigen is undetermined. TCRdb re-derived calls from the RACE reads in MiXCR, one entry per CDR3 protein. There are fewer than 500,000 distinct CDR3 sequences in the sample; 4.8% occur only once, and under 3% lies in the top ten. V lost 6 bases and J lost 4; bases outside the gene matches: 8. Germline V gene sequence: CDR1 SGHTA, CDR2 FQGNSA. This CDR3 spans 14 amino acids. Time point meaning: patch test 1, 2 weeks after DPC sensitization. Regarding treatment: therapeutic diphenylcyclopropenone sensitization with weekly scalp DPC. The receptor's source is a woman aged 45-59 years with alopecia areata. Some clones in this sample may be carry-over from other donors' samples. The starting material was whole blood, obtained in connection with sensitization to the hapten diphenylcyclopropenone (DPC). J is TRBJ1-2 and V is TRBV7-2, with 7 bases matching TRBD1. The chain's CDR3 is CASSSQGLVYGYTF. CDR3 DNA sequence: TGTGCCAGCAGTTCACAGGGGTTAGTCTATGGCTACACCTTC.